The sequence of this T cell receptor (beta chain) was determined in a study of radiotherapy plus CTLA-4 blockade in lung cancer (dated by TCRdb to the late 2010s). About the study as a whole: Among the enrolled patients, about 19% had an objective response, and 25% to 40% reached disease control.

Findings and caveats that apply to the study as a whole: The strongest predictors of response, as reported, were early dynamic changes in blood T cell clones along with a rise in serum interferon-beta after radiation. After treatment with radiotherapy and ipilimumab, TCR clones that came from tumors expanded in the peripheral blood.

With regard to this clone: Its antigen is unknown. Base qualities are not recorded, but no much larger clone differs from it by a single base.

V gives up 5 bases and J gives up 4 bases, and the segment between their germline ends measures 18 bases. CDR1 and CDR2 were assigned from the germline V gene (reference sequence) as LNHDA and SQIVND. Reading from cysteine to phenylalanine, the CDR3 counts 15 amino acids. The DNA shown is the 45-base CDR3, in frame from base 1. Libraries were constructed by the immunoSEQ multiplex PCR assay. Imported from immuneACCESS, the table was reduced by TCRdb to in-frame sequences with V and J called. These copies leave out some clones; in studies compared against another copy, an unresolved V gene accounts for under half, and the cause of the remainder is not known. The sample table holds 75,000 to 100,000 clones, of which under 85% were seen once. Of the sample, about 3% is held by the ten largest clones. The study tested focal radiation therapy combined with CTLA-4 blockade (ipilimumab) in patients with chemo-refractory metastatic non-small-cell lung cancer.

Recombination linked TRBV19 to TRBJ2-7; TRBD1 is a weak D gene call, 5 bases matching. Here the sequenced sample was peripheral blood, taken from a patient treated with radiotherapy plus ipilimumab. The source is a human donor with non-small cell lung cancer who had a partial response to radiotherapy plus ipilimumab. Some clones in this sample may be carry-over from other donors' samples. The CDR3 corresponds to CASSGAAATEYEQYF. The DNA sequence follows: TGTGCCAGTAGTGGGGCGGCGGCGACAGAATACGAGCAGTACTTC.